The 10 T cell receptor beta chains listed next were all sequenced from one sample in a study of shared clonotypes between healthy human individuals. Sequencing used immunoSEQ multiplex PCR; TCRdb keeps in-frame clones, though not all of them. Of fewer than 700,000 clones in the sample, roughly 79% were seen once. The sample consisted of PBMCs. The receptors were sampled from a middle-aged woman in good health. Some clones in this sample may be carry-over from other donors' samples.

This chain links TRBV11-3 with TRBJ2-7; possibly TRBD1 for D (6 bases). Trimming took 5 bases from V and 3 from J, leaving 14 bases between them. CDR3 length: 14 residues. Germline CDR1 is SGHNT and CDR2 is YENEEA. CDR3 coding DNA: TGTGCCAGCAGCCCACGGGACACAAACTACGAGCAGTACTTC. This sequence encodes CASSPRDTNYEQYF. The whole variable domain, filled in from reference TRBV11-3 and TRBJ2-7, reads EAGVVQSPRYKIIEKKQPVAFWCNPISGHNTLYWYLQNLGQGPELLIRYENEEAVDDSQLPKDRFSAERLKGVDSTLKIQPAELGDSAVYLCASSPRDTNYEQYFGPGTRLTVT.

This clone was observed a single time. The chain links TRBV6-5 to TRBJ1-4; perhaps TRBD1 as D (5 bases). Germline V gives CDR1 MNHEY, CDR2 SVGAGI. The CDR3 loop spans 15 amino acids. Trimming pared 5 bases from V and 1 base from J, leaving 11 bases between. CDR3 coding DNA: TGTGCCAGCAGTCCGAGGACACAAACTAATGAAAAACTGTTTTTT. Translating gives CASSPRTQTNEKLFF.

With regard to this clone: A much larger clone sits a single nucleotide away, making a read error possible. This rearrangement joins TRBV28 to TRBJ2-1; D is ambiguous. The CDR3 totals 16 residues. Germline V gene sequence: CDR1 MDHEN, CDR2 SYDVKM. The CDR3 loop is CASSRHISIGLNERFF. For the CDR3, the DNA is TGTGCCAGCAGTCGACACATTTCAATCGGCCTCAATGAGCGGTTCTTC.

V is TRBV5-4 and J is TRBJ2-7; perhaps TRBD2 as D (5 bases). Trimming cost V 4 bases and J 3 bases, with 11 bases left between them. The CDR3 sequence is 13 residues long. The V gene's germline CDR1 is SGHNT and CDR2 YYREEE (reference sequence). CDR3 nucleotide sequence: TGTGCCAGCAGCGGCGCCGGGGTCTACGAGCAGTACTTC. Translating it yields CASSGAGVYEQYF.

In DNA form, the CDR3 reads TGCAGCGTGGACCCTAGCGGGAGGGCCCAGTACTTC. Its translation: CSVDPSGRAQYF. V is TRBV29-1 and J is TRBJ2-5; TRBD2 aligns across 12 bases. CDR3 size: 12 residues. Germline V gene data show CDR1 as SQVTM and CDR2 as ANQGSEA. J lost 9 bases, V lost 6 bases, and 5 bases had no gene match.

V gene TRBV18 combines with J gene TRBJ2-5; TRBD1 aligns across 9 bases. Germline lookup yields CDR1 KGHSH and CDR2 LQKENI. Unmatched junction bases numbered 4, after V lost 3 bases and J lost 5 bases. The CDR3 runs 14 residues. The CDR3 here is CASSPTGGGETQYF. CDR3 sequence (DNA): TGTGCCAGCTCACCGACAGGGGGAGGGGAGACCCAGTACTTC.

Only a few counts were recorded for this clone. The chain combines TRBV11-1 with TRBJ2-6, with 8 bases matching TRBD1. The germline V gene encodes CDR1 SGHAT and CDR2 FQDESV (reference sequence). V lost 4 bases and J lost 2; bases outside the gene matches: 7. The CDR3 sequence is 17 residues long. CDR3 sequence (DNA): TGTGCCAGCAGCTCCGGACAGGGCCCCCCTGGGGCCAACGTCCTGACTTTC. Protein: CASSSGQGPPGANVLTF.

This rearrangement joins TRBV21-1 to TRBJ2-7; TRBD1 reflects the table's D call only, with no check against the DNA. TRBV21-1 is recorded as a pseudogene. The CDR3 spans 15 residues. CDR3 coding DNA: TGTGCCAGCAGCAAAGGTAGGACAGGGTTATACGAGCAGTACTTC. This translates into CASSKGRTGLYEQYF.

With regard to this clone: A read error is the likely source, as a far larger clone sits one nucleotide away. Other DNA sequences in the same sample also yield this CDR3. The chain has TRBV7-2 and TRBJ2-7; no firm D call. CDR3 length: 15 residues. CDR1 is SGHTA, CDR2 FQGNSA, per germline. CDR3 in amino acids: CASSLGPMSSYEQYF. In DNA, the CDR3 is TGTGCCAGCAGCCTAGGACCTATGAGCTCCTACGAGCAGTACTTT.

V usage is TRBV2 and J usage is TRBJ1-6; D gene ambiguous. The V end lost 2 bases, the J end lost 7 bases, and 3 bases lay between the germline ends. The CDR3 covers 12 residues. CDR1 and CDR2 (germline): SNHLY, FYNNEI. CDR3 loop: CASSERNSPLHF. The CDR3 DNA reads TGTGCCAGCAGTGAACGGAATTCACCCCTCCACTTT.